One sample yielded the 10 T cell receptor beta chains listed below, sequenced in a study of molecular identifiers for immune sequencing clone quantification. TCRdb used MiXCR to reprocess the PCR reads, holding one entry per CDR3 protein. This table has under 650,000 distinct CDR3 sequences, just under 20% appearing once. Sequencing used naive CD8+ T cells from blood, with Jurkat cell RNA spiked in. Noted subset: FACS-sorted CD8+CD4-CCR7+CD45RA+ naive T cells. All receptors come from a human donor in good health. Some libraries in this study had Jurkat cell RNA spiked in.

The chain links TRBV19 to TRBJ1-4; a weak D match, TRBD1 (5 bases). V lost 9 bases and J lost 6, with 17 bases in between. The CDR3 length is 14 residues. Germline CDR1 and CDR2: LNHDA and SQIVND (reference sequence). CDR3 DNA: TGTGCCAGCGCTCCCGGGGGGTTTCATGAAAAACTGTTTTTT. Protein product: CASAPGGFHEKLFF.

This clonotype was seen only a few times. The V gene is TRBV28, the J gene TRBJ2-7; unclear D gene. V was cut by 5 bases and J by 3 bases, with 11 bases left in between. This CDR3 comprises 13 residues. Germline values: CDR1 MDHEN, CDR2 SYDVKM. CDR3: CASSPQIFYEQYF. The CDR3 DNA reads TGTGCCAGCAGTCCCCAAATCTTCTACGAGCAGTACTTC.

This clonotype was found many times. CDR3 coding DNA: TGTGCCAGCAGTTTGGGAGCGGGGCTTCCTGGGACAGATACGCAGTATTTT. Translated: CASSLGAGLPGTDTQYF. The chain links TRBV27 to TRBJ2-3, with TRBD2 matching 7 bases. CDR3 length equals 17 residues. Germline CDR1 and CDR2: MNHEY and SMNVEV (reference sequence). V gave up 3 bases and J gave up 3 bases; unmatched junction bases: 12.

Ten or more counts support this clonotype. The V call is TRBV2, the J call TRBJ2-7; the D is unclear. V was clipped by 3 bases and J by 3 bases, with 15 bases between them. CDR3 length: 15 residues. Germline V gene lookup returns CDR1 SNHLY and CDR2 FYNNEI. CDR3 in amino acids: CASSDARLSFYEQYF. CDR3 DNA: TGTGCCAGCAGTGATGCGCGCTTGAGTTTCTACGAGCAGTACTTC.

The chain has TRBV13 and TRBJ2-3, with D possibly TRBD1 on 6 matching bases. Germline V CDR1 and CDR2: PRHDT, FYEKMQ (reference sequence). The CDR3 runs 16 residues. Trimming left V 5 bases short and J 2 bases short, with 17 bases between. CDR3 protein: CASSPKTGLLTDTQYF. The CDR3 DNA follows: TGTGCCAGCAGCCCTAAGACAGGCCTGCTCACAGATACGCAGTATTTT.

This clonotype was observed a single time. The chain combines TRBV9 with TRBJ2-7, with a tentative D call TRBD2 (5 bases). Germline assignment: CDR1 SGDLS and CDR2 YYNGEE. The ends were cut back, 1 base at V and 5 bases at J, with 13 bases in the middle. This CDR3 is built from 14 residues. The CDR3 loop is CASSVSLAGNEQYF. DNA for the CDR3: TGTGCCAGCAGCGTAAGCCTAGCTGGAAACGAGCAGTACTTC.

The chain has TRBV12-3 or TRBV12-4 and TRBJ2-1; D is perhaps TRBD2 (6 bases). The CDR3 is made up of 15 amino acids. The V end lost 5 bases, the J end lost 1 base, and 12 bases lay between the germline ends. The CDR3 loop is CASSAPGLSYNEQFF. In nucleotides, the CDR3 is TGTGCCAGCAGTGCCCCGGGACTTTCCTACAATGAGCAGTTCTTC.

This clonotype showed up many times. The chain employs TRBV20-1 and TRBJ2-7; 8 bases line up with TRBD2. The CDR3 length is 14 residues. The germline V gene encodes CDR1 DFQATT and CDR2 SNEGSKA (reference sequence). V shed 1 base, J shed 1 base, and the junction held 3 bases outside the gene matches. This CDR3 reads CSARVTSASYEQYF. The CDR3 bases are TGCAGTGCTAGAGTGACTAGCGCATCCTACGAGCAGTACTTC.

To note about this clonotype: One base away lies a much larger clone, so this may be a sequencing read error. V is TRBV7-9 and J is TRBJ1-3; possibly TRBD1 for D (6 bases). Germline V gives CDR1 SEHNR, CDR2 FQNEAQ (reference sequence). This CDR3 contains 16 residues. The V gene lost 5 bases and the J gene lost 2 bases, with 16 bases spanning the gap. This CDR3 reads CASSLIAGEPGNTIYF. The CDR3 DNA sequence: TGTGCCAGCAGCCTCATTGCAGGGGAACCTGGAAACACCATATATTTT.

Concerning this clonotype itself: This may be a read error, as it is one base from a much larger clone. This sequence joins TRBV7-9 and TRBJ2-7, with 7 nucleotides matching TRBD2. In germline, CDR1 is SEHNR, CDR2 FQNEAQ (reference sequence). The CDR3 is made up of 16 amino acids. Here the CDR3 DNA reads TGTGCCAGCAGCTTAAGTCGGGCGGGGGAGTCGTACGGGCAGTACTTC. This codes for CASSLSRAGESYGQYF.